This TCR beta chain was sequenced during a study of low-dose radiotherapy and immunotherapy resistance in tumors. For the study at large: Cohort 1 patients were irradiated with 0.5 Gy fractions every 2 weeks to 6.5 Gy total. Intravenous cyclophosphamide at 200 mg/m2 preceded radiation and immunotherapy by one day, every two weeks. Aspirin 300 mg, taken orally and daily, was given to patients for four cycles from cycle 1 day 1.

Covering alpha and beta chains, TRAV- and TRBV-specific primers were used for the first-strand cDNA. The TCRs were subjected to amplification over around 19 PCR cycles employing a constant-region primer in conjunction with a V-primer adapter. In vitro transcription was used to amplify the isolated mRNA. TCRdb ran MiXCR on the reads and lists one entry per CDR3 protein. The sample shows about 82,000 distinct CDR3 sequences, approximately 20% of them seen only once. The CDR3 runs to 14 residues. Germline V gives CDR1 SGHTA, CDR2 FQGNSA. V gave up 5 bases and J gave up 3 bases, with 14 bases separating them. The time point: before trial treatment.

The receptor was isolated from a male donor with prostate cancer. Specimen: PBMCs, collected before treatment. The V and J genes are TRBV7-2 and TRBJ2-7, with D uncertain. CDR3 in amino acids: CASSRQSTRYEQYF. For the CDR3, the DNA is TGTGCCAGCAGCCGGCAGAGTACTCGCTACGAGCAGTACTTC.